This T cell receptor beta chain is drawn from a study of blood T cell repertoires in COVID-19. The assay was immunoSEQ multiplex PCR, and TCRdb's table has in-frame clones only and misses some. The sample consists of about 210,000 clones, around 82% of them appearing once. Per the germline V gene, CDR1 is MNHEY and CDR2 is SVGAGI. This CDR3 spans 13 amino acids. The V and J ends lost 6 bases and 2 bases respectively, with 11 bases between them. The V and J genes are TRBV6-5 and TRBJ2-7; maybe TRBD2 (6 bases). Sequenced input: peripheral blood. The sequence came from a woman aged 50 to 60 with acute or convalescent COVID-19. CDR3 in DNA: TGTGCCAGCAGGCCGAGCGGGCCCTACGAGCAGTACTTC. Protein: CASRPSGPYEQYF.